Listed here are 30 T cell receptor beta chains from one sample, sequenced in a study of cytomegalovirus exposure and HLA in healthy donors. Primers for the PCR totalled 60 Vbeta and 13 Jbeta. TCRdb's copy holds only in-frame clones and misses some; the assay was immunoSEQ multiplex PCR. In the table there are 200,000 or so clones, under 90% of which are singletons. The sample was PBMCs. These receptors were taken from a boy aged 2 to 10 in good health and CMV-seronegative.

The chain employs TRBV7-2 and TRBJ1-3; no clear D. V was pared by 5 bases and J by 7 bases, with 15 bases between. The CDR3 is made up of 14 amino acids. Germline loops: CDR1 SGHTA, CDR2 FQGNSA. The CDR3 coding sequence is TGTGCCAGCAGCCCCCCGAGTGTATGGAACACCATATATTTT. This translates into CASSPPSVWNTIYF.

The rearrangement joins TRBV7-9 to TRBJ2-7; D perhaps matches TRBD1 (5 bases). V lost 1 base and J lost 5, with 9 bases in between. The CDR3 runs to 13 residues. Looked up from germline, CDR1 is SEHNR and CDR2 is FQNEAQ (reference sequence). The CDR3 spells CASSLEAGNEQYF. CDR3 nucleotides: TGTGCCAGCAGCTTAGAGGCAGGGAACGAGCAGTACTTC.

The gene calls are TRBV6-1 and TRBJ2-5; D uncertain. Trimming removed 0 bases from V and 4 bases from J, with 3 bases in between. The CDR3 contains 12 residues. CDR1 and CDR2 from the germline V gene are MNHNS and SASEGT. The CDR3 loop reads CASSEARETQYF. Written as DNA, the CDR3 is TGTGCCAGCAGTGAAGCCCGAGAGACCCAGTACTTC.

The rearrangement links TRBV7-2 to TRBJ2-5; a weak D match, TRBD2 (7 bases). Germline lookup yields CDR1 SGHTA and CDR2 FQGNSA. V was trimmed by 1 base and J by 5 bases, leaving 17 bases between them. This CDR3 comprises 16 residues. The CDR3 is CASSLGGGRGAETQYF. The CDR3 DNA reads TGTGCCAGCAGCTTAGGGGGGGGCCGAGGGGCGGAGACCCAGTACTTC. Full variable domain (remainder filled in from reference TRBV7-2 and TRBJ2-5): GAGVSQSPSNKVTEKGKDVELRCDPISGHTALYWYRQSLGQGLEFLIYFQGNSAPDKSGLPSDRFSAERTGGSVSTLTIQRTQQEDSAVYLCASSLGGGRGAETQYFGPGTRLLVL.

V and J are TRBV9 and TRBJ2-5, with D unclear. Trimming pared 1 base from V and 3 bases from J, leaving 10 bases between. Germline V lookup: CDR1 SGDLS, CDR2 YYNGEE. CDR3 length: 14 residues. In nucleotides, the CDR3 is TGTGCCAGCAGCGTAAGTGGAGTAGAAGAGACCCAGTACTTC. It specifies CASSVSGVEETQYF.

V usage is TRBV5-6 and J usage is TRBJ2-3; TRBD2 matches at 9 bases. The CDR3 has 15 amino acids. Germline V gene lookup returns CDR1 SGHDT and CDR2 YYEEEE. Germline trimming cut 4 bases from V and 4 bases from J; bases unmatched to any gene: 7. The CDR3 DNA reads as TGTGCCAGCAGCCCCGGACTAGCGACAGCAGATACGCAGTATTTT. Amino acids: CASSPGLATADTQYF. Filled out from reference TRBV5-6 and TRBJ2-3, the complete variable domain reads DAGVTQSPTHLIKTRGQQVTLRCSPKSGHDTVSWYQQALGQGPQFIFQYYEEEERQRGNFPDRFSGHQFPNYSSELNVNALLLGDSALYLCASSPGLATADTQYFGPGTRLTVL.

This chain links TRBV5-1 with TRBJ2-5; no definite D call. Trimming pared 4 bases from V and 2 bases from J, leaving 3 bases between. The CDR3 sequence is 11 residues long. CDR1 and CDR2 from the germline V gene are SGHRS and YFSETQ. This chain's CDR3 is CASSLQETQYF. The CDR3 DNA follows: TGCGCCAGCAGCCTTCAAGAGACCCAGTACTTC. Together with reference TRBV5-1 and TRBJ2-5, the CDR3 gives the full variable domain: KAGVTQTPRYLIKTRGQQVTLSCSPISGHRSVSWYQQTPGQGLQFLFEYFSETQRNKGNFPGRFSGRQFSNSRSEMNVSTLELGDSALYLCASSLQETQYFGPGTRLLVL.

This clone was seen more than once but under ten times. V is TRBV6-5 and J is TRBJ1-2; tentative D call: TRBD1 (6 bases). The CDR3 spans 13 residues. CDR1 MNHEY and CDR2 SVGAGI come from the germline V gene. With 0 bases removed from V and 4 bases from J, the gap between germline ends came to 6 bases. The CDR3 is CASSYSGGYGYTF. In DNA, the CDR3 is TGTGCCAGCAGTTACTCAGGGGGCTATGGCTACACCTTC.

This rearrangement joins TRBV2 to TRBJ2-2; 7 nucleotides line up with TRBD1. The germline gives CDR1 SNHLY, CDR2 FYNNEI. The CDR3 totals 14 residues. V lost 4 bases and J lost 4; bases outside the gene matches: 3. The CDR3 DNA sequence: TGTGCCAGCAGTGTACAGGGGATCACCGGGGAGCTGTTTTTT. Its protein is CASSVQGITGELFF.

This chain's CDR3 is CASNRGLSTDTQYF. The DNA of the CDR3 is TGTGCCAGCAATAGGGGGCTCAGCACAGATACGCAGTATTTT. The V gene is TRBV7-2, the J gene TRBJ2-3, with TRBD1 matching over 7 bases. Unmatched junction bases numbered 4, after V lost 7 bases and J lost 0 bases. The CDR3 is made up of 14 amino acids. Per germline, CDR1 SGHTA and CDR2 FQGNSA.

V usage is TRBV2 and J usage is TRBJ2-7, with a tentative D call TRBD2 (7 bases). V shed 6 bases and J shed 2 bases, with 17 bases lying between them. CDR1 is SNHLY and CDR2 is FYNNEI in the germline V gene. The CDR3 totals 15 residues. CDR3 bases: TGTGCCAGCAGGGATACAGGGAGGGTCCCCTACGAGCAGTACTTC. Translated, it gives CASRDTGRVPYEQYF.

Here the CDR3 DNA reads TGTGCCAGCAGCTTTGGACAGGGTAGAAACTATGGCTACACCTTC. Translation gives CASSFGQGRNYGYTF. V and J are TRBV7-8 and TRBJ1-2, with 8 bases that match TRBD1. The CDR3 sequence is 15 residues long. V lost 3 bases and J lost 2; bases outside the gene matches: 5. Germline loops: CDR1 SGHVS, CDR2 FQNEAQ.

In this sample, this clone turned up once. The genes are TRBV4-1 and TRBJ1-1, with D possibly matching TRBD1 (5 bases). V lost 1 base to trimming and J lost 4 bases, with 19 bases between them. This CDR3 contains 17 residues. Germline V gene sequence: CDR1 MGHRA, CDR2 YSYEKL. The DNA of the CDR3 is TGCGCCAGCAGCCAAGGGGTGGCAGGGATCCTGAGCACTGAAGCTTTCTTT. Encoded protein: CASSQGVAGILSTEAFF.

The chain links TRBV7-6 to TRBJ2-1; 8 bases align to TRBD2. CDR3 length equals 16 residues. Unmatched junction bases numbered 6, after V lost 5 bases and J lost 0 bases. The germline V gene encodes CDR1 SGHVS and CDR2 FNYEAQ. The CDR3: CASSQTGGVSYNEQFF. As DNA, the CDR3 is TGTGCCAGCAGCCAAACCGGGGGGGTCTCCTACAATGAGCAGTTCTTC.

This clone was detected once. The DNA for the CDR3 is TGTGCCAGCAGCCTCGGGACTTCAAACACTGAAGCTTTCTTT. Translated: CASSLGTSNTEAFF. The rearrangement links TRBV9 to TRBJ1-1, with D maybe TRBD1 (5 bases). CDR1 and CDR2 (germline): SGDLS, YYNGEE. CDR3 length: 14 amino acids. Trimming stripped 4 bases from V and 2 bases from J, with 12 bases between. Based on the CDR3 plus reference TRBV9 and TRBJ1-1, the full variable domain is DSGVTQTPKHLITATGQRVTLRCSPRSGDLSVYWYQQSLDQGLQFLIQYYNGEERAKGNILERFSAQQFPDLHSELNLSSLELGDSALYFCASSLGTSNTEAFFGQGTRLTVV.

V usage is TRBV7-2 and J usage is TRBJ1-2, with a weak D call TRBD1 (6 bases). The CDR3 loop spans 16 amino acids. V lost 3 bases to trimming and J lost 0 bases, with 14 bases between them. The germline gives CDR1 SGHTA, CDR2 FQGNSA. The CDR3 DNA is TGTGCCAGCAGCTTGGAAACAGGGCTTGCTAACTATGGCTACACCTTC. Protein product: CASSLETGLANYGYTF.

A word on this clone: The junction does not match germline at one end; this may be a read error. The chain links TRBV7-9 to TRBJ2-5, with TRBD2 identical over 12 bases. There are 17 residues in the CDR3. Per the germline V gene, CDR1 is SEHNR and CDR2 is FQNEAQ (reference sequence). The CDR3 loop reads CSSSYPRTSGVQETQYF. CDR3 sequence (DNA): TGTTCCAGCAGCTACCCCCGGACTAGCGGGGTCCAAGAGACCCAGTACTTC.

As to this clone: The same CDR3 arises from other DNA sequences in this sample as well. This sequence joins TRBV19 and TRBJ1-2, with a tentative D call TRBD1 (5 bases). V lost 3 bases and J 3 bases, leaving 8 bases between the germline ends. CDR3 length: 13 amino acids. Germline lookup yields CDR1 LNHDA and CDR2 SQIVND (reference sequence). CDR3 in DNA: TGTGCCAGTAGTATCACGGGGGACTATGGCTACACCTTC. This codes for CASSITGDYGYTF.

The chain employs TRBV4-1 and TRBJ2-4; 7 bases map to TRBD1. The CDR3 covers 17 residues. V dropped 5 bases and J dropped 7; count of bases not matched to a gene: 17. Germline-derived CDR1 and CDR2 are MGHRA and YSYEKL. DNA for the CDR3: TGCGCCAGCAGCTCCAAGATGCGACAGGGAGAAAGGAACATTCAGTACTTC. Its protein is CASSSKMRQGERNIQYF.

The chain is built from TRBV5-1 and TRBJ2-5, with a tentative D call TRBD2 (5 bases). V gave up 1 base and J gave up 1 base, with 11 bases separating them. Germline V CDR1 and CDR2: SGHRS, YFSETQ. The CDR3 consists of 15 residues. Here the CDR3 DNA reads TGCGCCAGCAGCTTGTTGGCTAGCCCCCAAGAGACCCAGTACTTC. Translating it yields CASSLLASPQETQYF.

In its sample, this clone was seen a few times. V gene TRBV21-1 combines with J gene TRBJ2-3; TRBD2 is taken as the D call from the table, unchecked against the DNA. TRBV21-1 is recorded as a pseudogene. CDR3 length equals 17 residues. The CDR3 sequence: CARIPSGGSLRTDTQYF. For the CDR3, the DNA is TGTGCCAGAATCCCTAGCGGGGGGTCCCTAAGGACAGATACGCAGTATTTT.

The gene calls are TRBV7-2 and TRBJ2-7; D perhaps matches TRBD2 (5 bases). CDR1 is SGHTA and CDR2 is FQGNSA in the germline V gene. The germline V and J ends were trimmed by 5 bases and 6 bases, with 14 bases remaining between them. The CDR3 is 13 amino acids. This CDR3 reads CASSPGGGGEQYF. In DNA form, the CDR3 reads TGTGCCAGCAGCCCCGGTGGAGGCGGCGAGCAGTACTTC.

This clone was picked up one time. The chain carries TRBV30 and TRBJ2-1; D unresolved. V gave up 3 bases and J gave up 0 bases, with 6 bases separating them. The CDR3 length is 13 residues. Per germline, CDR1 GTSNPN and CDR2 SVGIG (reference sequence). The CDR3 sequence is CAWRRSSYNEQFF. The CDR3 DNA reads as TGTGCCTGGAGGCGGAGCTCCTACAATGAGCAGTTCTTC. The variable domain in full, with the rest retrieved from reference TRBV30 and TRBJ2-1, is SQTIHQWPATLVQPVGSPLSLECTVEGTSNPNLYWYRQAAGRGLQLLFYSVGIGQISSEVPQNLSASRPQDRQFILSSKKLLLSDSGFYLCAWRRSSYNEQFFGPGTRLTVL.

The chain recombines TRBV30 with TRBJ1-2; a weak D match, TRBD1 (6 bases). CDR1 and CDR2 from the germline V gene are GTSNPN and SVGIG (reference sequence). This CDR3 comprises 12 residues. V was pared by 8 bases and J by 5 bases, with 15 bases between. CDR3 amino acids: CALTGQGYGYTF. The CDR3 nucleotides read TGTGCCCTGACGGGGCAGGGGTATGGCTACACCTTC.

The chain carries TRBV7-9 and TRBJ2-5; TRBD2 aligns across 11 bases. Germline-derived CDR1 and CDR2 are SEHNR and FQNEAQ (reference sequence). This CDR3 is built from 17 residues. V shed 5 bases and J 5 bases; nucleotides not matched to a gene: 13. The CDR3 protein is CASSPGGSGGAGETQYF. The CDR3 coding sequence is TGTGCCAGCAGCCCCGGAGGTAGCGGGGGGGCCGGGGAGACCCAGTACTTC.

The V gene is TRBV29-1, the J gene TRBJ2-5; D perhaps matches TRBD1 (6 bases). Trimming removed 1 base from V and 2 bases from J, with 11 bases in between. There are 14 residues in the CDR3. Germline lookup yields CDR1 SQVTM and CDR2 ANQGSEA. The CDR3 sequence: CSVEAGQGQETQYF. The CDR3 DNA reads TGCAGCGTTGAAGCTGGCCAGGGGCAAGAGACCCAGTACTTC.

CDR3 sequence (DNA): TGTGCCAGCAGCCCCGGCGGGGACCCTAGCACAGATACGCAGTATTTT. Residues: CASSPGGDPSTDTQYF. The rearrangement uses TRBV11-3 and TRBJ2-3; tentatively, D is TRBD2 (6 bases). The CDR3 totals 16 residues. Germline V gene sequence: CDR1 SGHNT, CDR2 YENEEA. The V end lost 5 bases, the J end lost 0 bases, and 15 bases lay between the germline ends.

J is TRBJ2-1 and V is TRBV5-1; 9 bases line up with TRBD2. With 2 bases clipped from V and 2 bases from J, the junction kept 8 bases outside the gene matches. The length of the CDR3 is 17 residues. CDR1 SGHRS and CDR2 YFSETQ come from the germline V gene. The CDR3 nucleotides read TGCGCCAGCAGCTTTTCCCCAGGCGGGGGGGCCTACAATGAGCAGTTCTTC. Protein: CASSFSPGGGAYNEQFF.

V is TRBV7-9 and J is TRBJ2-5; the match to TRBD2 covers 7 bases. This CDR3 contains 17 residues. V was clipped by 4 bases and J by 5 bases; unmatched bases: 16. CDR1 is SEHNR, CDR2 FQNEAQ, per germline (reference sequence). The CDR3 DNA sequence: TGTGCCAGCAGCTCCACGCCGGCTACTAGGCGGGGGGAGACCCAGTACTTC. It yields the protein CASSSTPATRRGETQYF.

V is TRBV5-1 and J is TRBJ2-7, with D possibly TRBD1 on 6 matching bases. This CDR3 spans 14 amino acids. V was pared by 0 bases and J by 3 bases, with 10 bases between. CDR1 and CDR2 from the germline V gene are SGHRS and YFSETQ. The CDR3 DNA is TGCGCCAGCAGCTTGGAAGGGGGTGACTACGAGCAGTACTTC. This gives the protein CASSLEGGDYEQYF.